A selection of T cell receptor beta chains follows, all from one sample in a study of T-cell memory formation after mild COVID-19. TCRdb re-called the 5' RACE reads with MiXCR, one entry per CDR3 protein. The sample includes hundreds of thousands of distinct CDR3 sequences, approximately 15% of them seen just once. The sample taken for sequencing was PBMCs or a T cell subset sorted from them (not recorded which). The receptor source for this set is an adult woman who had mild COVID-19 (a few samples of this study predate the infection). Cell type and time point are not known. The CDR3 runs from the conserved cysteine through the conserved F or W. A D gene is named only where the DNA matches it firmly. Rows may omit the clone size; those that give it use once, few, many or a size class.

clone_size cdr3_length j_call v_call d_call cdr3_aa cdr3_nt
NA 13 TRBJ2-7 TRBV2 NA CASTGTAAYEQYF TGTGCCAGCACAGGGACCGCCGCCTACGAGCAGTACTTC
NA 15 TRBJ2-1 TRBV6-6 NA CATAFTWESYNEQFF TGTGCCACAGCTTTCACATGGGAATCTTACAATGAGCAGTTCTTC
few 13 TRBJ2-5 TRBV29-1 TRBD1 CSVVYRGEETQYF TGCAGCGTTGTTTACAGGGGGGAAGAGACCCAGTACTTC
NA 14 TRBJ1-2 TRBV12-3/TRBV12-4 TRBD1 CASSFTGGLNGYTF TGTGCCAGCAGCTTCACAGGGGGCTTGAATGGCTACACCTTC
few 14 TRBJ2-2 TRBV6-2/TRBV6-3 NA CASTGGLNTGELFF TGTGCCAGCACCGGGGGGCTGAACACCGGGGAGCTGTTTTTT
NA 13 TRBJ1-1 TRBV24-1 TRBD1 CATSDLAGGEAFF TGTGCCACCAGTGATTTGGCAGGGGGAGAAGCTTTCTTT
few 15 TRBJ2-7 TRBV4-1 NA CASSQAQTWADEQYF TGCGCCAGCAGCCAAGCCCAGACATGGGCCGACGAGCAGTACTTC
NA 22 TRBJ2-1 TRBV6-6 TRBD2 CASSYPSGLREGLPLNYNEQFF TGTGCCAGCAGTTACCCCTCGGGTCTGCGGGAGGGCCTCCCGCTAAACTACAATGAGCAGTTCTTC
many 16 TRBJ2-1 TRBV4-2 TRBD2 CASSQDSGESYNEQFF TGTGCCAGCAGCCAAGATAGCGGGGAATCCTACAATGAGCAGTTCTTC
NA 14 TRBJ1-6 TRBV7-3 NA CASSIGVVGSPLHF TGTGCCAGCAGCATCGGGGTGGTTGGTTCACCCCTCCACTTT
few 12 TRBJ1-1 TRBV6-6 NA CASNPGATEAFF TGTGCCAGCAACCCGGGGGCCACTGAAGCTTTCTTT
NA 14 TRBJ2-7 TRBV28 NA CASSLQQLGDEQYF TGTGCCAGCAGTTTACAACAGCTCGGGGACGAGCAGTACTTC
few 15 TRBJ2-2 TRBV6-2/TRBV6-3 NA CASTFMARGLGELFF TGTGCCAGCACCTTCATGGCCAGGGGACTCGGGGAGCTGTTTTTT
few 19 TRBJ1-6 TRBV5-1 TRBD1 CASSLVAGGLAYMNSPLHF TGCGCCAGCAGCTTGGTGGCAGGGGGCCTAGCCTATATGAATTCACCCCTCCACTTT
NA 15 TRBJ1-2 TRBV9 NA CASSVATGGGDGYTF TGTGCCAGCAGCGTAGCTACGGGAGGGGGGGACGGCTACACCTTC
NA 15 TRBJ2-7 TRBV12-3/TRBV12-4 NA CASSPHQGQTYEQYF TGTGCCAGCAGTCCCCACCAGGGGCAGACCTACGAGCAGTACTTC
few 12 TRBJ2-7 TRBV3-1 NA CASSQANRQQYF TGTGCCAGCAGCCAAGCAAACCGCCAGCAGTACTTC
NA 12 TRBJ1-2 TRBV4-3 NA CASSHGTGGYTF TGCGCCAGCAGCCATGGGACGGGAGGCTACACCTTC
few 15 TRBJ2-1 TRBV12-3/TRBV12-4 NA CASSPDGFGYNEQFF TGTGCCAGCAGTCCCGACGGGTTCGGGTACAATGAGCAGTTCTTC
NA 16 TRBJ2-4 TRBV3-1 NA CASSPRKIGRSNIQYF TGTGCCAGCAGCCCGCGAAAGATTGGGCGATCGAACATTCAGTACTTC
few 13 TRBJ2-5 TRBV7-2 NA CASSFAGTETQYF TGTGCCAGCAGCTTCGCAGGGACGGAGACCCAGTACTTC
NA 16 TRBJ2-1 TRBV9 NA CASSVYSQSSYNEQFF TGTGCCAGCAGCGTCTACAGCCAGAGCTCCTACAATGAGCAGTTCTTC